The clone carrying this T cell receptor (beta chain) shows up as medium-sized by frequency. TRB was amplified from about 270 ng of peripheral blood genomic DNA per sample. This sample is part of a study of T cell clusters in autoimmune cytopenias. Multiplex touch-down PCR amplified TRB using TRB-A and TRB-B pools in one tube. Reprocessing the multiplex PCR reads, TCRdb reports a single entry for every CDR3 protein and omits DNA. The specimen's table records thousands of distinct CDR3 sequences. In germline, CDR1 is LNHDA, CDR2 SQIVND (reference sequence). The CDR3 is 12 residues long. This sample also appeared in a second study, on T cell repertoires in aging, cancer and after chemotherapy. Turning to that study: Clear clonal overlap appeared across healthy donor samples taken over several months to years. Rebound thymic output was suggested by rising median generation probability during chemotherapy in each cancer cohort.

Sequenced material: peripheral blood. The V and J genes are TRBV19 and TRBJ1-3. The source is a human donor in good health. CDR3 region: CASSPQVDTIYF. The whole variable domain, filled in from reference TRBV19 and TRBJ1-3, reads DGGITQSPKYLFRKEGQNVTLSCEQNLNHDAMYWYRQDPGQGLRLIYYSQIVNDFQKGDIAEGYSVSREKKESFPLTVTSAQKNPTAFYLCASSPQVDTIYFGEGSWLTVV.